The 8 T cell receptor beta chains in this list originate from one sample, sequenced in a study of CD4 T cells in relation to SARS-CoV-2 and coronaviruses. Sequencing used immunoSEQ multiplex PCR; TCRdb keeps in-frame clones, though not all of them. The sample carries 25,000 to 30,000 clones, roughly 71% recorded once. These receptors are not linked to any known antigen. Before the COVID-19 pandemic, during about 2011-2018, CD4+ T cells were taken from unexposed donors. The cells were cultured for over eight days before CD4+ T cells were isolated. The specimen sequenced was CD4+ T cells from PBMCs, cultured in vitro. The receptors stem from a human donor in good health.

The chain has TRBV19 and TRBJ2-1; weak D call: TRBD2 (5 bases). The CDR3 is 13 residues long. Between the trimmed V and J ends, which lost 8 bases and 9 bases, there was a span of 17 bases. Per the germline V gene, CDR1 is LNHDA and CDR2 is SQIVND (reference sequence). For the CDR3, the DNA is TGTGCCAGTGCCAGCGGCCCTAGGAGTGAGCAGTTCTTC. As protein: CASASGPRSEQFF.

The chain combines TRBV6-2 or TRBV6-3 with TRBJ1-5; D not resolved. This CDR3 region has 16 residues. The V gene lost 7 bases and the J gene lost 8 bases, with 24 bases spanning the gap. The germline V gene encodes CDR1 MNHEY and CDR2 SVGEGT. The CDR3 reads CASNPRREAGGKPQHF. The CDR3 DNA is TGTGCCAGCAACCCTCGGAGGGAAGCCGGAGGGAAGCCCCAGCATTTT.

V is TRBV10-3 and J is TRBJ2-7, with D possibly being TRBD2 (5 bases). Trimming shortened V by 3 bases and J by 0 bases, and 12 bases separated the two germline ends. CDR1 ENHRY and CDR2 SYGVKD come from the germline V gene. The CDR3 is 15 amino acids. In DNA, the CDR3 is TGTGCCATCAGTGACCCCCCTAGCCTCTCCTACGAGCAGTACTTC. Translated: CAISDPPSLSYEQYF.

This clone was recorded only once. The chain's CDR3 is CASSSTGEGVYNSPLHF. The DNA for the CDR3 is TGCGCCAGCAGCAGTACAGGGGAGGGGGTCTACAATTCACCCCTCCACTTT. This chain links TRBV5-1 with TRBJ1-6; 7 bases line up with TRBD1. There are 17 residues in the CDR3. Germline lookup yields CDR1 SGHRS and CDR2 YFSETQ. With V trimmed by 4 bases and J by 7 bases, 14 bases remained unmatched.

There are a few counts of this clone. This rearrangement joins TRBV5-1 to TRBJ2-7; 7 bases align to TRBD1. After removal of 4 bases from V and 2 bases from J, the junction contained 6 bases not matched to a gene. CDR1 and CDR2 from the germline V gene are SGHRS and YFSETQ. CDR3 size: 14 residues. CDR3 DNA sequence: TGCGCCAGCAGCATCAACGACAGGGCCTACGAGCAGTACTTC. Amino acids: CASSINDRAYEQYF.

This CDR3 is CASSQTGYGNEQYF. The CDR3 bases are TGTGCCAGCAGCCAAACAGGGTATGGGAACGAGCAGTACTTC. This rearrangement joins TRBV3-1 (or the pseudogene TRBV3-2) to TRBJ2-7, with D perhaps matching TRBD1 (6 bases). The V gene's germline CDR1 is LGHDT and CDR2 YNNKEL (reference sequence). The CDR3 length is 14 residues. Trimming removed 2 bases at V and 5 bases at J, with 13 bases between.

The J gene is TRBJ2-3, the V gene TRBV6-1; D not resolved. Germline V gene data show CDR1 as MNHNS and CDR2 as SASEGT. V was clipped by 2 bases and J by 1 base, with 4 bases between them. This CDR3 has 13 residues. The CDR3 protein is CASSERRTDTQYF. CDR3 nucleotides: TGTGCCAGCAGTGAAAGACGCACAGATACGCAGTATTTT.

CDR3 loop: CASSPRDSSSRTQYF. As DNA, the CDR3 is TGTGCCAGCAGTCCGAGGGACTCCTCGTCACGGACCCAGTACTTC. The chain couples TRBV6-5 to TRBJ2-5; D is perhaps TRBD2 (6 bases). The CDR3 is made up of 15 amino acids. With 5 bases removed from V and 7 bases from J, the gap between germline ends came to 20 bases. Looked up from germline, CDR1 is MNHEY and CDR2 is SVGAGI.